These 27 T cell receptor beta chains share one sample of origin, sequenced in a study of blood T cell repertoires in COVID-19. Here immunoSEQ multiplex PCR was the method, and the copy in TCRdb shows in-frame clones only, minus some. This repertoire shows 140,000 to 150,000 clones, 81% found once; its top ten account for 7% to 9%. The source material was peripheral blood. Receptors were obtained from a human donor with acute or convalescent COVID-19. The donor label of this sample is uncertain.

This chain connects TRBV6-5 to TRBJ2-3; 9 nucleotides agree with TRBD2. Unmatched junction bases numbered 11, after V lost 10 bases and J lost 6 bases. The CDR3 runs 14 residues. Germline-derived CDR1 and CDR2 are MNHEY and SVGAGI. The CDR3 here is CATDGGGGADTQYF. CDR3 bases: TGTGCCACCGATGGTGGCGGGGGGGCCGATACGCAGTATTTT.

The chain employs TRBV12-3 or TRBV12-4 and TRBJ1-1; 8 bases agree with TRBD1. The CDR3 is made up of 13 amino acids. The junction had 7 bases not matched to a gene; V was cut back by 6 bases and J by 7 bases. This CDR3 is CASRPTGGDEAFF. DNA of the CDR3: TGTGCCAGCAGGCCCACAGGGGGTGATGAAGCTTTCTTT.

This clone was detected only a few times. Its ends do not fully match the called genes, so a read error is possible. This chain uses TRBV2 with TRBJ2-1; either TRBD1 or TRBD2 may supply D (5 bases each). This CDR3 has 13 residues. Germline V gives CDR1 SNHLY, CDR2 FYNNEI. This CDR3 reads CACRETPYNEQFF. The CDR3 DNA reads TGTGCCTGCAGGGAGACCCCCTACAATGAGCAGTTCTTC.

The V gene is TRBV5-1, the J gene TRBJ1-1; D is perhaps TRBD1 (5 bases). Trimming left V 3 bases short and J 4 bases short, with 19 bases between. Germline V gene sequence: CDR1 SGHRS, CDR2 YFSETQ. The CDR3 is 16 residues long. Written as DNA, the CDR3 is TGCGCCAGCAGCTCGACAGTCCCCCGGAAAGGCACTGAAGCTTTCTTT. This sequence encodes CASSSTVPRKGTEAFF.

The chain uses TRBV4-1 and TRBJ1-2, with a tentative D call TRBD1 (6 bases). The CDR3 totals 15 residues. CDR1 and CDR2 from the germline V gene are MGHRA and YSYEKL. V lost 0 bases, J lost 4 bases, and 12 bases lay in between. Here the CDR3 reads CASSQENRASYGYTF. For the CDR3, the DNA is TGCGCCAGCAGCCAAGAGAACAGGGCCTCCTATGGCTACACCTTC.

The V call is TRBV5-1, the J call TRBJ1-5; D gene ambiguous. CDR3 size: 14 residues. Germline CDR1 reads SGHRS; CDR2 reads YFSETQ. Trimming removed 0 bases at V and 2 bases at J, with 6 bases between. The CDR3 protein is CASSLGEGNQPQHF. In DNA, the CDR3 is TGCGCCAGCAGCTTGGGGGAGGGCAATCAGCCCCAGCATTTT.

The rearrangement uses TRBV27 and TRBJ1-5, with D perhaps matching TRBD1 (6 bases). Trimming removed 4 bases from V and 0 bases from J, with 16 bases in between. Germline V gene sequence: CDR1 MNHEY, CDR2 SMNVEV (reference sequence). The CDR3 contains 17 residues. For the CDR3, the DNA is TGTGCCAGCAGTTCCCTCTTGGGACACCGTAGCAATCAGCCCCAGCATTTT. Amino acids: CASSSLLGHRSNQPQHF.

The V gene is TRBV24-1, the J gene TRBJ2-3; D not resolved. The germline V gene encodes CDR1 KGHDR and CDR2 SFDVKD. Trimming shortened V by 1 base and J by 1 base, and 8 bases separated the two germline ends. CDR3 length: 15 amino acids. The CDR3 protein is CATSDFRQGTDTQYF. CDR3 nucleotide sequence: TGTGCCACCAGTGATTTCAGGCAGGGCACAGATACGCAGTATTTT.

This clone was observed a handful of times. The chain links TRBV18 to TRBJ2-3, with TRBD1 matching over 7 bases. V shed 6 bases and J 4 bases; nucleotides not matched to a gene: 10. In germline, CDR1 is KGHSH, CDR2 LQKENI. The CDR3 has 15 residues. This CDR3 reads CASSPRGGLSDTQYF. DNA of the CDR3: TGTGCCAGCTCCCCTCGAGGGGGCCTTTCAGATACGCAGTATTTT.

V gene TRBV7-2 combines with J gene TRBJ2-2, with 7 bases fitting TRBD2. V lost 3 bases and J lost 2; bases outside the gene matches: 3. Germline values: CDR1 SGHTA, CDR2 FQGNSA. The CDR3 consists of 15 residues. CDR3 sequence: CASSLRTSNTGELFF. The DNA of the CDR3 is TGTGCCAGCAGCTTGCGGACTAGTAACACCGGGGAGCTGTTTTTT.

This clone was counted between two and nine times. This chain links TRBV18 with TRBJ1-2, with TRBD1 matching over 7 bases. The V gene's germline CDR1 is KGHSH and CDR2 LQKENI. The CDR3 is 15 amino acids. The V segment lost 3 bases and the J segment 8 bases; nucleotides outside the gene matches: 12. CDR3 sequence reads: CASSPSTTGSTGYTF. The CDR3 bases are TGTGCCAGCTCACCTTCTACGACAGGGAGTACAGGCTACACCTTC.

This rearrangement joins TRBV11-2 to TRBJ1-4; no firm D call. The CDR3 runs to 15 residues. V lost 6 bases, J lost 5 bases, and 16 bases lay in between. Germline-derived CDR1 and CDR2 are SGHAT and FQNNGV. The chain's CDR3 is CASSTSGSLNEKLFF. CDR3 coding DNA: TGTGCCAGCAGTACCTCGGGAAGTTTAAATGAAAAACTGTTTTTT.

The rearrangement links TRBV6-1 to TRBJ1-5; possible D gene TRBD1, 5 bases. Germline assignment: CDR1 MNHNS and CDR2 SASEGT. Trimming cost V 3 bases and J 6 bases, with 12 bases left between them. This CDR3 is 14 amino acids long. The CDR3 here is CASSDRRVIQPQHF. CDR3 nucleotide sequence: TGTGCCAGCAGTGACCGCAGGGTAATTCAGCCCCAGCATTTT.

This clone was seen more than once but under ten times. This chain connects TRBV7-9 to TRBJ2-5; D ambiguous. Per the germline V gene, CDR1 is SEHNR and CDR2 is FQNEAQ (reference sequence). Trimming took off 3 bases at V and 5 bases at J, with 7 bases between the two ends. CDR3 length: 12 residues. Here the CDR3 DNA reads TGTGCCAGCAGCTTCCGGTGGGAGACCCAGTACTTC. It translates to CASSFRWETQYF.

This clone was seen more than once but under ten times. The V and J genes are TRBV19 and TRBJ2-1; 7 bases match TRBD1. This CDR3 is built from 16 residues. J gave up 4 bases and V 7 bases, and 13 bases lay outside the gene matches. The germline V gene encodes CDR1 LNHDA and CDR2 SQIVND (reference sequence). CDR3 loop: CASTTRGQSPYNEQFF. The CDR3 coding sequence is TGTGCCAGTACCACAAGGGGACAGTCCCCTTACAATGAGCAGTTCTTC.

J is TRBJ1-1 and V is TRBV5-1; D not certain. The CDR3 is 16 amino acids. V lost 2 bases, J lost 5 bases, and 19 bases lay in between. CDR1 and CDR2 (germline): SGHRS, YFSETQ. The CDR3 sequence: CASSFNQVFSGTEAFF. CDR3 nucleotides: TGCGCCAGCAGCTTTAATCAGGTTTTCTCGGGGACTGAAGCTTTCTTT.

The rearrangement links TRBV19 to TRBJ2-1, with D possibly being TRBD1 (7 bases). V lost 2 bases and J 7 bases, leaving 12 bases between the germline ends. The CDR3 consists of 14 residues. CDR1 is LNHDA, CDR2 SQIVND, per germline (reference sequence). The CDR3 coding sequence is TGTGCCAGTAGTATACAGGGGGACTTTAATGAGCAGTTCTTC. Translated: CASSIQGDFNEQFF.

For the CDR3, the DNA is TGTGCCAGCAGCCCCGACTCCTCGCGCACAGATACGCAGTATTTT. As protein: CASSPDSSRTDTQYF. This chain links TRBV3-1 (or the pseudogene TRBV3-2) with TRBJ2-3; D uncertain. This CDR3 contains 15 residues. The germline CDR1 and CDR2 sequences are LGHDT and YNNKEL (reference sequence). The V end was cut by 4 bases, the J end by 1 base, with 12 bases between.

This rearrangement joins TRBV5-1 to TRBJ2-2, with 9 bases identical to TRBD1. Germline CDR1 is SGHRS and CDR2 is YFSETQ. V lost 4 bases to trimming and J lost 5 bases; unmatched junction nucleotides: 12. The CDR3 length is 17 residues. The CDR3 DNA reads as TGCGCCAGCAGCCACCAATCGGGACAGGGAGAAACCGGGGAGCTGTTTTTT. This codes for CASSHQSGQGETGELFF.

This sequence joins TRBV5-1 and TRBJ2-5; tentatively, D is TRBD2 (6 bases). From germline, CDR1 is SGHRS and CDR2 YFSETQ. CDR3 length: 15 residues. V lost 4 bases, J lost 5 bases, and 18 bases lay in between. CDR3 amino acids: CASSQGSSGGETQYF. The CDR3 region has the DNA TGCGCCAGCAGCCAAGGAAGCTCTGGGGGGGAGACCCAGTACTTC.

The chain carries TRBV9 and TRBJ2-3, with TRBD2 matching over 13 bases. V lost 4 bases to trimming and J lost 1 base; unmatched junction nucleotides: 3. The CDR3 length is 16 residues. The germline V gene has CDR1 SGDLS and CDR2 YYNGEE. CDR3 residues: CASSFGLAGGTDTQYF. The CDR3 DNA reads TGTGCCAGCAGCTTTGGACTAGCGGGGGGCACAGATACGCAGTATTTT. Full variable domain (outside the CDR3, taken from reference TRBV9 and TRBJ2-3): DSGVTQTPKHLITATGQRVTLRCSPRSGDLSVYWYQQSLDQGLQFLIQYYNGEERAKGNILERFSAQQFPDLHSELNLSSLELGDSALYFCASSFGLAGGTDTQYFGPGTRLTVL.

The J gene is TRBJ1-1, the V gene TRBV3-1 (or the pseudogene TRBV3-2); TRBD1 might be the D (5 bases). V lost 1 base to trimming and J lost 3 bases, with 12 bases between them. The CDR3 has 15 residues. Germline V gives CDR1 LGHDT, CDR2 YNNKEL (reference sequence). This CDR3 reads CASSQASRDDTEAFF. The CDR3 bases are TGTGCCAGCAGCCAAGCTTCCAGGGATGACACTGAAGCTTTCTTT.

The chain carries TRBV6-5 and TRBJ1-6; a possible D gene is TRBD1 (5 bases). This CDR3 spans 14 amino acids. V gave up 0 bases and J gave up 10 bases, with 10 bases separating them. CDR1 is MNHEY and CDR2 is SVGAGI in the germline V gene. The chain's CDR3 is CASSYSAGSSPLHF. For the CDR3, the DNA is TGTGCCAGCAGTTACTCTGCAGGGTCCTCACCCCTCCACTTT.

CDR3 bases: TGTGCCAGCAGTGACACTGGGAGTTCACCCCTCCACTTT. It specifies CASSDTGSSPLHF. The V call is TRBV6-1, the J call TRBJ1-6; D not resolved. The CDR3 runs to 13 residues. Looked up from germline, CDR1 is MNHNS and CDR2 is SASEGT. Trimming pared 3 bases from V and 9 bases from J, leaving 9 bases between.

CDR3 in amino acids: CASTPSGGGETQYF. The CDR3 region has the DNA TGTGCCAGCACCCCGTCGGGGGGTGGAGAGACCCAGTACTTC. The rearrangement uses TRBV9 and TRBJ2-5, with 7 bases identical to TRBD2. With 6 bases clipped from V and 4 bases from J, the junction kept 9 bases outside the gene matches. CDR1 and CDR2 from the germline V gene are SGDLS and YYNGEE. The CDR3 runs 14 residues. Together with reference TRBV9 and TRBJ2-5, the CDR3 gives the full variable domain: DSGVTQTPKHLITATGQRVTLRCSPRSGDLSVYWYQQSLDQGLQFLIQYYNGEERAKGNILERFSAQQFPDLHSELNLSSLELGDSALYFCASTPSGGGETQYFGPGTRLLVL.

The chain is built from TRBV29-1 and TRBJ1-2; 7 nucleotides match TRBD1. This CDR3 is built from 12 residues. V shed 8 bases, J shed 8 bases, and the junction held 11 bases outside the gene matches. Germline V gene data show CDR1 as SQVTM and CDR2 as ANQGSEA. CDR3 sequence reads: CSSHRQGGGYTF. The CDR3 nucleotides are TGCAGCTCCCACCGACAGGGAGGAGGCTACACCTTC.

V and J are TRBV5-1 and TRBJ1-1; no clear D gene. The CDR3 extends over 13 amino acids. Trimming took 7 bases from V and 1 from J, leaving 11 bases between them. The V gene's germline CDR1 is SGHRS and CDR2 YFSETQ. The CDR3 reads CASSMSGNTEAFF. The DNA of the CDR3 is TGCGCCAGCTCCATGTCAGGGAACACTGAAGCTTTCTTT.